The clone carrying this T cell receptor beta chain was detected once. The sample comes from a study of blood T cell repertoires in COVID-19. In the study overall: Collection of acute and convalescent COVID-19 samples took place in the United States, Italy and Spain. Sources were T cells, B-cell-depleted T cells, or PBMCs; the material itself was cDNA or gDNA.

V was pared by 1 base and J by 1 base, with 2 bases of the junction left unmatched. CDR1 and CDR2 (germline): SGDLS, YYNGEE. CDR3 length: 15 residues. In the source study's methods: By means of reference gene primer amplification, nucleated cell counts were estimated. Profiling relied on immunoSEQ multiplex PCR, and the TCRdb table lists in-frame clones only, not all of them. V, J and clone size are those of that table, while D and trimming were read from the DNA. The sample comprises roughly 290,000 clones, around 90% of which are singletons, and about 1.8% rests with the top ten. Participants, 18 to 89 years old, spanned more than 20 US areas.

The sequence was obtained from a woman between 18 and 29 years old with acute COVID-19. The chain links TRBV9 to TRBJ2-3; 8 bases line up with TRBD2. The sequenced sample consisted of PBMCs or T cells enriched from blood (not recorded which). The CDR3 nucleotides read TGTGCCAGCAGCGTATGGCGGGGGGGCACAGATACGCAGTATTTT. It is translated as CASSVWRGGTDTQYF. The entire variable domain, with the rest obtained from reference TRBV9 and TRBJ2-3, is as follows: DSGVTQTPKHLITATGQRVTLRCSPRSGDLSVYWYQQSLDQGLQFLIQYYNGEERAKGNILERFSAQQFPDLHSELNLSSLELGDSALYFCASSVWRGGTDTQYFGPGTRLTVL.